This T cell receptor (beta chain) was recovered during a study of blood T cell repertoires in COVID-19. This CDR3 comprises 14 residues. Germline V gives CDR1 MNHEY, CDR2 SVGAGI. The V and J ends lost 1 base and 3 bases, in that order; junction bases with no gene match: 3. The repertoire was sequenced with immunoSEQ multiplex PCR; TCRdb's copy has only in-frame clones and lacks some. The data hold 200,000 to 250,000 clones, with about 86% observed a single time. The TCR originated in a man in his sixties with acute or convalescent COVID-19. The V gene is TRBV6-5, the J gene TRBJ2-7; TRBD2 matches 7 bases. The sequenced material came from peripheral blood. CDR3 sequence: CASSYLGEGYEQYF. CDR3 nucleotides: TGTGCCAGCAGTTACTTAGGGGAGGGCTACGAGCAGTACTTC.